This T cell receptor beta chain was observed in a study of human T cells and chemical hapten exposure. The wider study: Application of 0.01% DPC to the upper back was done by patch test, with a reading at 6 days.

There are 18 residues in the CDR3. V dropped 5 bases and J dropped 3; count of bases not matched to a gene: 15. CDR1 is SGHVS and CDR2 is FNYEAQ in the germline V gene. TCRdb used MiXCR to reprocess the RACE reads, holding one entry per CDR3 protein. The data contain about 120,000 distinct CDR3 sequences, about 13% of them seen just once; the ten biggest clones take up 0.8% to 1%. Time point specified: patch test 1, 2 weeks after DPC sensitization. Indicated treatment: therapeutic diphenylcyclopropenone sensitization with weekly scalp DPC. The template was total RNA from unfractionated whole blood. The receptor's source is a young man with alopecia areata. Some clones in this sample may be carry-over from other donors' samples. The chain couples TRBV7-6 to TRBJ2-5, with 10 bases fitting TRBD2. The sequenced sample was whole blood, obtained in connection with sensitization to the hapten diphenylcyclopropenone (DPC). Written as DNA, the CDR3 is TGTGCCAGCAGCCAACCCCCCCTTCTTCTAGCGGGGGAAGAGACCCAGTACTTC. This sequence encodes CASSQPPLLLAGEETQYF.